The following is a T cell receptor beta chain sequence with its context. Its antigen is still unknown. Using immunoSEQ multiplex PCR, the repertoire was profiled, and TCRdb retains in-frame clones only, with some absent. Altogether roughly 80,000 clones are present, approximately 82% being singletons, with the ten largest covering less than 3%. This sample was taken from a study of T cell clones after liver transplantation. General observations from the study: A significant post-transplant drop in circulating graft-donor-reactive CD4 TCRbeta sequences occurred in most of the 8 subjects. The donor-reactive repertoire was only partly measurable in a couple of subjects, lacking donor cells. Small, mixed patient groups and varying post-transplant times limit these conclusions. Donor-reactive sequences fell more than third party-reactive ones, suggesting partial deletion.

The clonotype was recovered from a human patient who received a liver transplant. Some T cells may be graft donor cells. Sequences were derived from CD4+ T cells from blood, sampled at the 22-month timepoint.

The CDR3 spells CASRPRTGGFETQYF. CDR3 in DNA: TGTGCCAGCAGGCCACGGACAGGGGGCTTTGAGACCCAGTACTTC. The chain is built from TRBV28 and TRBJ2-5, with 11 bases lining up with TRBD1. Germline CDR1 reads MDHEN; CDR2 reads SYDVKM. V lost 6 bases and J lost 5; bases outside the gene matches: 8. The CDR3 runs 15 residues.